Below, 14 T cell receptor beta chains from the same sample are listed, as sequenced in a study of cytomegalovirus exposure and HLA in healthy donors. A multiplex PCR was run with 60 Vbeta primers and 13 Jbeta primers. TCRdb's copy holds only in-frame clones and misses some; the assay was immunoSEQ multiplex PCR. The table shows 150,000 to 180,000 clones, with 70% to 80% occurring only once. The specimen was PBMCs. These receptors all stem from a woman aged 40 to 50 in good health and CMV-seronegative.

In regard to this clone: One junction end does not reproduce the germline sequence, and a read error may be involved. The CDR3 DNA reads TGTGCCAGTGAAGCGGGAGGAGAGGCCCAGTACTTC. Translated, it gives CASEAGGEAQYF. The chain uses TRBV6-1 and TRBJ2-5; the match to TRBD2 covers 9 bases. The CDR3 spans 12 residues. From germline, CDR1 is MNHNS and CDR2 SASEGT.

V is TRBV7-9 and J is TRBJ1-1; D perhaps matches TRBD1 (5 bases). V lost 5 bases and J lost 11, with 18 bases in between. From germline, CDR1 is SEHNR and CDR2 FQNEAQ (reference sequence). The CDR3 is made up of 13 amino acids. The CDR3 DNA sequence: TGTGCCAGCAGCCCTCGTGGGGCAAATGGGGCTTTCTTT. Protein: CASSPRGANGAFF.

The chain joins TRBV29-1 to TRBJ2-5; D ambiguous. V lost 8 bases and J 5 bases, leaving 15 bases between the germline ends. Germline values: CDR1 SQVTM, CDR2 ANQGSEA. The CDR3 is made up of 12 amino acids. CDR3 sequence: CSSRNPRETQYF. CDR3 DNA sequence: TGCAGCTCCCGAAACCCGCGGGAGACCCAGTACTTC.

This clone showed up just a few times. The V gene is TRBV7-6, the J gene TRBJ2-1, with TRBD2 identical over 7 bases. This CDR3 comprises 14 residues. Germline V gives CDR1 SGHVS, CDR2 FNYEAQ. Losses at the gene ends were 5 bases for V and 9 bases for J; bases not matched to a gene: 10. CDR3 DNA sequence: TGTGCCAGCAGCCCCTCCTTGACTAGCCGTGAGCAGTTCTTC. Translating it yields CASSPSLTSREQFF.

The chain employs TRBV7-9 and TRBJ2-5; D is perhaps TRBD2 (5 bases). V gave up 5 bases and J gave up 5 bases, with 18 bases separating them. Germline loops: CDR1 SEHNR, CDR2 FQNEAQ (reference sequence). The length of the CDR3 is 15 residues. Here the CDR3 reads CASSLAAVLAETQYF. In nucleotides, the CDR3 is TGTGCCAGCAGCCTTGCCGCGGTATTAGCGGAGACCCAGTACTTC.

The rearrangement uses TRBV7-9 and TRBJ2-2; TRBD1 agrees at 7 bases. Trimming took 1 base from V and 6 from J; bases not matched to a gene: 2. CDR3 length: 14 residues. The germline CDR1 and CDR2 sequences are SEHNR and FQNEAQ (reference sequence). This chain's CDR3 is CASSLVQGPGELFF. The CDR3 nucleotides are TGTGCCAGCAGCTTAGTACAGGGGCCCGGGGAGCTGTTTTTT.

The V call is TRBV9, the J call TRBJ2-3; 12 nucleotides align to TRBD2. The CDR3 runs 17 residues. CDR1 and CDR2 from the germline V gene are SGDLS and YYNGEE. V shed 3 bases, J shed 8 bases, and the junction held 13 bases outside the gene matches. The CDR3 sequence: CASSALAGGPTSGTQYF. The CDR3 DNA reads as TGTGCCAGCAGCGCTCTAGCGGGGGGGCCGACGTCTGGTACGCAGTATTTT.

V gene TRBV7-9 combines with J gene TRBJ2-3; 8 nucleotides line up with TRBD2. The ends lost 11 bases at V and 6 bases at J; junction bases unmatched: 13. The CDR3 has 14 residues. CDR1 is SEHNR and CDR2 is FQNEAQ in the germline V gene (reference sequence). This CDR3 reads CAVTGTRVEDTQYF. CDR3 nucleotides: TGTGCCGTCACCGGGACTAGGGTTGAGGATACGCAGTATTTT. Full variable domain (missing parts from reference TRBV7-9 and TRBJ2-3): DTGVSQNPRHKITKRGQNVTFRCDPISEHNRLYWYRQTLGQGPEFLTYFQNEAQLEKSRLLSDRFSAERPKGSFSTLEIQRTEQGDSAMYLCAVTGTRVEDTQYFGPGTRLTVL.

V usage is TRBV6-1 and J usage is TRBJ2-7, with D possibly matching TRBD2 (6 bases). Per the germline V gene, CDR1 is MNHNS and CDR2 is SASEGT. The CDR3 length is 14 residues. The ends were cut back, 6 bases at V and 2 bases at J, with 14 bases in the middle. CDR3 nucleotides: TGTGCCAGCAGACCGGGACTTGTCACCTACGAGCAGTACTTC. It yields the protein CASRPGLVTYEQYF.

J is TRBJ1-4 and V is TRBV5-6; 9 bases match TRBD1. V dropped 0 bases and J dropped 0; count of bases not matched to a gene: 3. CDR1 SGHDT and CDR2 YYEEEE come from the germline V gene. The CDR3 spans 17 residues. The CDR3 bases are TGTGCCAGCAGCTTGGGGACAGGGGCGGCAACTAATGAAAAACTGTTTTTT. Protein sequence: CASSLGTGAATNEKLFF.

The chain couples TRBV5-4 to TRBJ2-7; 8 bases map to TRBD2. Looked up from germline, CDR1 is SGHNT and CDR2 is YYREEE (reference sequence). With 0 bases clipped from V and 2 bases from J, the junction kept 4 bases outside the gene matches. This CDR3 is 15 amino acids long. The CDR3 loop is CASSLAGLAPYEQYF. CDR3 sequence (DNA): TGTGCCAGCAGCTTGGCAGGACTAGCACCCTACGAGCAGTACTTC.

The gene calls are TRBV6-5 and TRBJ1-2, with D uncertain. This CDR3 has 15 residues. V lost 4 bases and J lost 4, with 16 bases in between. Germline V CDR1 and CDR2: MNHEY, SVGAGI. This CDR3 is CASSSPLGPFYGYTF. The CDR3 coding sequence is TGTGCCAGCAGTTCCCCGCTCGGTCCATTCTATGGCTACACCTTC.

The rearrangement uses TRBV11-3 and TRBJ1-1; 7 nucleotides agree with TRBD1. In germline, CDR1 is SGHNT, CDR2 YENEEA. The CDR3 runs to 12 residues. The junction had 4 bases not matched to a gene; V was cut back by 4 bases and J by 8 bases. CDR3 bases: TGTGCCAGCAGCTACGGGACAGCCGAAGCTTTCTTT. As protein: CASSYGTAEAFF.

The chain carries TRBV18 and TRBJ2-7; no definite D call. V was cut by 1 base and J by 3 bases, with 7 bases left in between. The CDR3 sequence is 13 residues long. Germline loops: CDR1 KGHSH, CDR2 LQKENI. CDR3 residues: CASSPRHLYEQYF. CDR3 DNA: TGTGCCAGCTCACCACGGCACCTCTACGAGCAGTACTTC.